One and the same sample provided the 26 T cell receptor beta chains below, sequenced in a study of T cell responses to AZD1222 COVID-19 vaccine. The data were produced by immunoSEQ multiplex PCR, yet TCRdb's version contains in-frame clones alone and is incomplete. The table includes roughly 130,000 clones, over 75% detected once. The starting material was peripheral blood, obtained on day 0 of AZD1222 vaccination. These receptor sequences come from an adult in good health.

The chain combines TRBV19 with TRBJ1-1; 10 nucleotides line up with TRBD1. Germline V lookup: CDR1 LNHDA, CDR2 SQIVND (reference sequence). V lost 4 bases to trimming and J lost 5 bases; unmatched junction nucleotides: 7. CDR3 size: 15 residues. DNA of the CDR3: TGTGCCAGTAGTACCCTCGGACAGGGGGGAACTGAAGCTTTCTTT. Protein: CASSTLGQGGTEAFF.

V gene TRBV3-1 (or the pseudogene TRBV3-2) combines with J gene TRBJ1-2, with D maybe TRBD1 (5 bases). The V gene lost 1 base and the J gene lost 2 bases, with 17 bases spanning the gap. The germline V gene encodes CDR1 LGHDT and CDR2 YNNKEL (reference sequence). CDR3 size: 17 residues. This chain's CDR3 is CASSQGDSSRGNYGYTF. CDR3 nucleotide sequence: TGTGCCAGCAGCCAAGGAGACTCTAGTAGGGGAAACTATGGCTACACCTTC.

The rearrangement links TRBV18 to TRBJ2-6, with D possibly being TRBD2 (6 bases). V gave up 2 bases and J gave up 10 bases, with 21 bases separating them. The length of the CDR3 is 17 residues. Looked up from germline, CDR1 is KGHSH and CDR2 is LQKENI. The CDR3 sequence is CASSPNGPGGMVNVLTF. The DNA for the CDR3 is TGTGCCAGCTCACCAAACGGACCCGGAGGGATGGTAAACGTCCTGACTTTC.

V is TRBV6-6 and J is TRBJ1-2; D is unclear. The CDR3 length is 14 residues. With 4 bases removed from V and 2 bases from J, the gap between germline ends came to 11 bases. Germline CDR1 MNHNY, CDR2 SVGAGI (reference sequence). The CDR3 DNA reads TGTGCCAGCAGTTTAAGCCCGGGAAACTATGGCTACACCTTC. Translated: CASSLSPGNYGYTF.

The rearrangement links TRBV3-1 (or the pseudogene TRBV3-2) to TRBJ2-7; 7 bases are shared with TRBD2. V lost 3 bases to trimming and J lost 5 bases; unmatched junction nucleotides: 16. CDR1 is LGHDT, CDR2 YNNKEL, per germline (reference sequence). The CDR3 consists of 17 residues. The CDR3 here is CASSHGGGKNWVDEQYF. In DNA form, the CDR3 reads TGTGCCAGCAGCCATGGGGGGGGAAAGAATTGGGTAGACGAGCAGTACTTC.

V usage is TRBV7-3 and J usage is TRBJ2-5; the match to TRBD1 covers 9 bases. The V gene end was trimmed by 5 bases and the J gene end by 5 bases; junction bases not matched to a gene: 3. The CDR3 covers 13 residues. Germline lookup yields CDR1 SGHTA and CDR2 FQGTGA. CDR3 in DNA: TGTGCCAGCAGCCCCGGACAGGGGGAGACCCAGTACTTC. Translating gives CASSPGQGETQYF. Supplemented by reference TRBV7-3 and TRBJ2-5, the full variable domain reads GAGVSQTPSNKVTEKGKYVELRCDPISGHTALYWYRQSLGQGPEFLIYFQGTGAADDSGLPNDRFFAVRPEGSVSTLKIQRTERGDSAVYLCASSPGQGETQYFGPGTRLLVL.

This clone has more than one count but fewer than ten. V and J are TRBV12-3 or TRBV12-4 and TRBJ1-5, with D uncertain. The CDR3 extends over 12 amino acids. The ends were cut back, 4 bases at V and 5 bases at J, with 6 bases in the middle. The CDR3 loop reads CASSSAYQPQHF. Here the CDR3 DNA reads TGTGCCAGCAGTTCAGCGTATCAGCCCCAGCATTTT.

The chain combines TRBV19 with TRBJ1-6, with D possibly being TRBD1 (5 bases). Per germline, CDR1 LNHDA and CDR2 SQIVND (reference sequence). Deletions cut 7 bases from V and 10 bases from J, with 17 bases between. The CDR3 extends over 14 amino acids. CDR3 nucleotide sequence: TGTGCCAGTACCATAAAGGGACGAAGATCACCCCTCCACTTT. This encodes CASTIKGRRSPLHF.

The V gene is TRBV4-2, the J gene TRBJ2-7; the D is unclear. Trimming stripped 4 bases from V and 2 bases from J, with 15 bases between. This CDR3 contains 15 residues. Germline CDR1 LGHNA, CDR2 YNFKEQ. Here the CDR3 DNA reads TGTGCCAGCAGCCCGCCGAAGGCTCGACCCTACGAGCAGTACTTC. It specifies CASSPPKARPYEQYF.

The V call is TRBV12-5, the J call TRBJ2-2, with D unresolved. CDR3 size: 16 residues. The ends were cut back, 0 bases at V and 1 base at J, with 9 bases in the middle. In germline, CDR1 is LGHNT, CDR2 FRNRAP. In DNA form, the CDR3 reads TGTGCTAGTGGTTTGGTACTTTTTGGGAACACCGGGGAGCTGTTTTTT. It yields the protein CASGLVLFGNTGELFF. Supplemented by reference TRBV12-5 and TRBJ2-2, the full variable domain reads DARVTQTPRHKVTEMGQEVTMRCQPILGHNTVFWYRQTMMQGLELLAYFRNRAPLDDSGMPKDRFSAEMPDATLATLKIQPSEPRDSAVYFCASGLVLFGNTGELFFGEGSRLTVL.

The chain recombines TRBV9 with TRBJ2-3; a weak D match, TRBD1 (8 bases). Germline CDR1 reads SGDLS; CDR2 reads YYNGEE. This CDR3 has 16 amino acids. Trimming left V 1 base short and J 1 base short, with 13 bases between. The CDR3 is CASSVWTGRGTDTQYF. The DNA of the CDR3 is TGTGCCAGCAGCGTATGGACAGGGAGGGGCACAGATACGCAGTATTTT. The full variable domain, its missing parts supplied by reference TRBV9 and TRBJ2-3, is DSGVTQTPKHLITATGQRVTLRCSPRSGDLSVYWYQQSLDQGLQFLIQYYNGEERAKGNILERFSAQQFPDLHSELNLSSLELGDSALYFCASSVWTGRGTDTQYFGPGTRLTVL.

The rearrangement uses TRBV27 and TRBJ2-7, with 8 bases aligning to TRBD2. After removal of 7 bases from V and 2 bases from J, the junction contained 10 bases not matched to a gene. This CDR3 has 15 amino acids. Germline V CDR1 and CDR2: MNHEY, SMNVEV (reference sequence). CDR3 amino acids: CASKPTGTSPYEQYF. As DNA, the CDR3 is TGTGCCAGCAAGCCTACCGGGACTAGTCCCTACGAGCAGTACTTC.

The DNA of the CDR3 is TGCGCCAGCAGCCAGGGACTAGCGGGCGGGTACCAAGAGACCCAGTACTTC. Residues: CASSQGLAGGYQETQYF. J is TRBJ2-5 and V is TRBV5-1, with 12 bases aligning to TRBD2. This CDR3 spans 17 amino acids. The germline V gene has CDR1 SGHRS and CDR2 YFSETQ. Unmatched junction bases numbered 7, after V lost 4 bases and J lost 0 bases.

This clone has a single count. The chain employs TRBV30 and TRBJ2-7; D may match TRBD1 or TRBD2 (5 bases each). The CDR3 has 11 residues. Germline CDR1 GTSNPN, CDR2 SVGIG (reference sequence). Trimming took 1 base from V and 6 from J, leaving 7 bases between them. The CDR3 sequence is CAWSDGGEQYF. The CDR3 DNA reads TGTGCCTGGAGTGATGGGGGCGAGCAGTACTTC.

The chain uses TRBV28 and TRBJ1-1; D gene uncertain. With 7 bases removed from V and 7 bases from J, the gap between germline ends came to 7 bases. The CDR3 has 10 residues. Germline-derived CDR1 and CDR2 are MDHEN and SYDVKM. The CDR3 nucleotides read TGTGCCAGCATTTCAGGTGAAGCTTTCTTT. Its translation: CASISGEAFF.

The chain combines TRBV28 with TRBJ1-3, with 7 bases aligning to TRBD1. Germline CDR1 is MDHEN and CDR2 is SYDVKM. CDR3 length: 15 amino acids. V was pared by 2 bases and J by 1 base, with 2 bases of the junction left unmatched. CDR3 loop: CASSLEGASGNTIYF. DNA for the CDR3: TGTGCCAGCAGTTTAGAGGGGGCGTCTGGAAACACCATATATTTT.

The V gene is TRBV4-3, the J gene TRBJ1-2; 11 bases agree with TRBD1. With V trimmed by 6 bases and J by 8 bases, 17 bases remained unmatched. Germline-derived CDR1 and CDR2 are LGHNA and YSLEER. This CDR3 has 17 residues. CDR3 bases: TGCGCCAGCAGTCTGGGACAGGGGGAATTCCTCGCTATGGGCTACACCTTC. It codes for CASSLGQGEFLAMGYTF.

The chain is built from TRBV7-9 and TRBJ2-2; 7 bases match TRBD2. The CDR3 runs 14 residues. Germline CDR1 and CDR2: SEHNR and FQNEAQ (reference sequence). V shed 3 bases and J 4 bases; nucleotides not matched to a gene: 2. The chain's CDR3 is CASSFPGGTGELFF. CDR3 nucleotide sequence: TGTGCCAGCAGCTTCCCGGGGGGCACCGGGGAGCTGTTTTTT.

This clone was observed a few times. The chain joins TRBV27 to TRBJ2-1; no reliable D call. Germline assignment: CDR1 MNHEY and CDR2 SMNVEV (reference sequence). The CDR3 has 11 amino acids. Trimming took off 3 bases at V and 10 bases at J, with 7 bases between the two ends. The CDR3 region has the DNA TGTGCCAGCAGTTTTTTGGGGGAGCAGTTCTTC. It encodes CASSFLGEQFF.

J is TRBJ1-4 and V is TRBV5-1, with D maybe TRBD1 (5 bases). The V gene's germline CDR1 is SGHRS and CDR2 YFSETQ. V gave up 7 bases and J gave up 4 bases, with 17 bases separating them. The CDR3 sequence is 15 residues long. The CDR3: CASALVGGINEKLFF. The CDR3 nucleotides read TGCGCCAGCGCCCTAGTGGGGGGTATTAATGAAAAACTGTTTTTT.

V gene TRBV14 combines with J gene TRBJ2-7; D ambiguous. The CDR3 consists of 14 residues. V lost 2 bases and J 2 bases, leaving 10 bases between the germline ends. Germline values: CDR1 SGHDN, CDR2 FVKESK. The CDR3 loop reads CASSQLRSPYEQYF. The CDR3 nucleotides read TGTGCCAGCAGCCAATTACGGTCGCCCTACGAGCAGTACTTC.

This sequence joins TRBV5-5 and TRBJ1-5; 7 bases agree with TRBD1. Losses at the gene ends were 2 bases for V and 5 bases for J; bases not matched to a gene: 7. The CDR3 loop spans 15 amino acids. Looked up from germline, CDR1 is SGHKS and CDR2 is YYEKEE (reference sequence). The CDR3 sequence: CASSFTKGADQPQHF. In DNA form, the CDR3 reads TGTGCCAGCAGCTTCACAAAGGGGGCGGATCAGCCCCAGCATTTT.

V usage is TRBV6-2 or TRBV6-3 and J usage is TRBJ2-5, with D perhaps matching TRBD1 or TRBD2 (7 bases each). Looked up from germline, CDR1 is MNHEY and CDR2 is SVGEGT. Trimming pared 6 bases from V and 2 bases from J, leaving 22 bases between. CDR3 length: 17 amino acids. The CDR3 protein is CASRYGTRQGGQETQYF. CDR3 DNA: TGTGCCAGCAGATACGGGACCAGACAGGGAGGGCAAGAGACCCAGTACTTC.

The chain joins TRBV7-2 to TRBJ2-3, with 13 bases that match TRBD2. Germline V gene lookup returns CDR1 SGHTA and CDR2 FQGNSA. The trim removed 1 base at V and 2 bases at J, leaving 9 bases unmatched. This CDR3 is 19 amino acids long. The DNA of the CDR3 is TGTGCCAGCAGCTTAGAACTAGCGGGAGGGTGGGGGCCCACAGATACGCAGTATTTT. Residues: CASSLELAGGWGPTDTQYF.

This chain joins TRBV2 and TRBJ1-2; D uncertain. Germline CDR1 and CDR2: SNHLY and FYNNEI. V shed 1 base and J shed 5 bases, with 11 bases lying between them. The CDR3 is made up of 14 amino acids. The CDR3 nucleotides are TGTGCCAGCAGTGAAGGGACTAGGAGGTATGGCTACACCTTC. It translates to CASSEGTRRYGYTF.

J is TRBJ1-1 and V is TRBV2; tentatively, D is TRBD1 (5 bases). There are 13 residues in the CDR3. From germline, CDR1 is SNHLY and CDR2 FYNNEI. Deletions cut 8 bases from V and 3 bases from J, with 13 bases between. CDR3 sequence reads: CASAQERDTEAFF. In nucleotides, the CDR3 is TGTGCCAGCGCACAGGAAAGGGACACTGAAGCTTTCTTT.